This paragraph covers one T cell receptor (beta chain) sequence. Primers included in the PCR were 60 Vbeta and 13 Jbeta primers. Sequencing was performed with immunoSEQ multiplex PCR; in TCRdb, only in-frame clones are kept and a portion is missing. The profile covers 90,000 to 150,000 clones, with 65% to 85% appearing a single time and roughly 3% taken by the ten largest. The data are from a study of cytomegalovirus exposure and HLA in healthy donors. The germline V gene encodes CDR1 LGHNA and CDR2 YSLEER. V lost 0 bases, J lost 4 bases, and 10 bases lay in between. This CDR3 is built from 15 residues.

The clonotype was recovered from a woman aged 40-49 years in good health and CMV-seropositive. The sequencing input was PBMCs. This chain uses TRBV4-3 with TRBJ1-5, with D uncertain. The CDR3 DNA is TGCGCCAGCAGCCAAGATACACAGATAAATCAGCCCCAGCATTTT. This codes for CASSQDTQINQPQHF.